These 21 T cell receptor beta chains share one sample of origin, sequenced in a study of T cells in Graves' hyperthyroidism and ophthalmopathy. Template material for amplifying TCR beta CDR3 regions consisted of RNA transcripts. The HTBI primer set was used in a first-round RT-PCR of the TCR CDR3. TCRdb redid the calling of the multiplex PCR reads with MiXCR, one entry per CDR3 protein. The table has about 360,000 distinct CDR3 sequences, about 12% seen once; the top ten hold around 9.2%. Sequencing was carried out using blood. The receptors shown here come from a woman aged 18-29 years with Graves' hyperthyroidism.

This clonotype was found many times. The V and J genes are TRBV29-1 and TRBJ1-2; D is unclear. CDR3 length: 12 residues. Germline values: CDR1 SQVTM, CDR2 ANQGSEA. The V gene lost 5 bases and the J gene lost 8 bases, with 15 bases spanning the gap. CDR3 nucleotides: TGCAGCGTTCTACCCGCGGGTTACGGCTACACCTTC. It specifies CSVLPAGYGYTF. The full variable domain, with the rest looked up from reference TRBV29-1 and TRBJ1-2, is SAVISQKPSRDICQRGTSLTIQCQVDSQVTMMFWYRQQPGQSLTLIATANQGSEATYESGFVIDKFPISRPNLTFSTLTVSNMSPEDSSIYLCSVLPAGYGYTFGSGTRLTVV.

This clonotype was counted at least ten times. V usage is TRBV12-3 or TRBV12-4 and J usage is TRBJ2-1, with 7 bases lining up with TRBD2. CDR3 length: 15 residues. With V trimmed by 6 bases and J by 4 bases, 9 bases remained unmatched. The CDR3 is CASRNGGMGYNEQFF. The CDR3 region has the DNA TGTGCCAGCAGGAACGGGGGGATGGGGTACAATGAGCAGTTCTTC.

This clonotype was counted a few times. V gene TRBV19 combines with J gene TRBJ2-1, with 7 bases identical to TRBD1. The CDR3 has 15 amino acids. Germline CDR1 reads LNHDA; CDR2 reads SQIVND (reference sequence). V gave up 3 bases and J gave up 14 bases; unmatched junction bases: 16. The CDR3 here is CASSILGDSSRAKFF. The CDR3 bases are TGTGCCAGTAGTATCCTGGGGGACAGCTCTCGAGCTAAGTTCTTC. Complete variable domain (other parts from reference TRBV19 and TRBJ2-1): DGGITQSPKYLFRKEGQNVTLSCEQNLNHDAMYWYRQDPGQGLRLIYYSQIVNDFQKGDIAEGYSVSREKKESFPLTVTSAQKNPTAFYLCASSILGDSSRAKFFGPGTRLTVL.

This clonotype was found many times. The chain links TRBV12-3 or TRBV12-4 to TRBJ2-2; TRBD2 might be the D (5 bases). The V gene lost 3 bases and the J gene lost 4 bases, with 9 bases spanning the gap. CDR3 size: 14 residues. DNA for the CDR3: TGTGCCAGCAGTTTGGGAGAAATCACCGGGGAGCTGTTTTTT. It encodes CASSLGEITGELFF.

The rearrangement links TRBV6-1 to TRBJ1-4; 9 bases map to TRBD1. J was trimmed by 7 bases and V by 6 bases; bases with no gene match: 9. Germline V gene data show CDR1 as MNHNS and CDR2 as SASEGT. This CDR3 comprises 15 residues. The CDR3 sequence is CASSHEGQGGEKLFF. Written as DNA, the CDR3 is TGTGCCAGCAGCCACGAGGGACAGGGCGGTGAAAAACTGTTTTTT.

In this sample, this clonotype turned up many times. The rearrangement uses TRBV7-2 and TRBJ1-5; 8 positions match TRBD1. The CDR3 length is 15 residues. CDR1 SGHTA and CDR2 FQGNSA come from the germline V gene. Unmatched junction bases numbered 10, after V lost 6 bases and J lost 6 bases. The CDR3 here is CASSYGQGGSQPQHF. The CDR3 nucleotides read TGTGCCAGCAGTTACGGACAGGGTGGTAGTCAGCCCCAGCATTTT.

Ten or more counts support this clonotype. The CDR3 sequence: CSAEIVESPLHF. The CDR3 DNA follows: TGCAGTGCAGAAATTGTGGAGTCACCCCTCCACTTT. The chain uses TRBV20-1 and TRBJ1-6; D remains unclear. Per germline, CDR1 DFQATT and CDR2 SNEGSKA (reference sequence). Trimming took off 6 bases at V and 10 bases at J, with 13 bases between the two ends. The CDR3 covers 12 residues.

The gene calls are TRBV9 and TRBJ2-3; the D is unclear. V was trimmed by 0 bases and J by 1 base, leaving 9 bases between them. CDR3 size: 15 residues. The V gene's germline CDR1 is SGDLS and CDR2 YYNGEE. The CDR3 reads CASSVETVGTDTQYF. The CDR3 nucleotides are TGTGCCAGCAGCGTAGAAACAGTGGGCACAGATACGCAGTATTTT.

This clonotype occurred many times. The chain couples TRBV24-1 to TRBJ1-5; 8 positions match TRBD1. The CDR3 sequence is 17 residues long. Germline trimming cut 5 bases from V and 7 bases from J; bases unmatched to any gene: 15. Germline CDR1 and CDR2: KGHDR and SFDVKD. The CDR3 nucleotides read TGTGCCACCAGTGCCGCAGAAGGACAGGGTGGGGAACAGCCCCAGCATTTT. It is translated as CATSAAEGQGGEQPQHF.

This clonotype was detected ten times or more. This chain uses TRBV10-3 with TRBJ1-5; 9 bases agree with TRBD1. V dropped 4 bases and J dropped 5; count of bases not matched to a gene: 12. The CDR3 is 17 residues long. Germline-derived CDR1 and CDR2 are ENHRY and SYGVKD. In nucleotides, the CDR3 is TGTGCCATCAGTGTGGGCTCCGGGACAGGGAGTCATCAGCCCCAGCATTTT. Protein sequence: CAISVGSGTGSHQPQHF.

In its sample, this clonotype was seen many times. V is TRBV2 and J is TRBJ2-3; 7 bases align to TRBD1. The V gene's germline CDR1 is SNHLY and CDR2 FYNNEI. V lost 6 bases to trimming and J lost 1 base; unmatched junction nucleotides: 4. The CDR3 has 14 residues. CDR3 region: CASRTGQGTDTQYF. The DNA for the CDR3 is TGTGCCAGCAGGACCGGACAGGGCACAGATACGCAGTATTTT.

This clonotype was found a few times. This CDR3 is CATGLVGTGELFF. The CDR3 DNA reads as TGTGCCACCGGACTCGTGGGAACCGGGGAGCTGTTTTTT. The rearrangement uses TRBV28 and TRBJ2-2; D perhaps matches TRBD2 (5 bases). This CDR3 spans 13 amino acids. Between the trimmed V and J ends, which lost 10 bases and 5 bases, there was a span of 14 bases. CDR1 and CDR2 (germline): MDHEN, SYDVKM. The whole variable domain, remainder taken from reference TRBV28 and TRBJ2-2, is DVKVTQSSRYLVKRTGEKVFLECVQDMDHENMFWYRQDPGLGLRLIYFSYDVKMKEKGDIPEGYSVSREKKERFSLILESASTNQTSMYLCATGLVGTGELFFGEGSRLTVL.

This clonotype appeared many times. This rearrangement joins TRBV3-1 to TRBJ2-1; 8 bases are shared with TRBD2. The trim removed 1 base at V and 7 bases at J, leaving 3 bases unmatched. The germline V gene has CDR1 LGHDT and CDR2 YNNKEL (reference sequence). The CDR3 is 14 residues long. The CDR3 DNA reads TGTGCCAGCAGCCAAGCGGGAGGGCCAAATGAGCAGTTCTTC. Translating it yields CASSQAGGPNEQFF.

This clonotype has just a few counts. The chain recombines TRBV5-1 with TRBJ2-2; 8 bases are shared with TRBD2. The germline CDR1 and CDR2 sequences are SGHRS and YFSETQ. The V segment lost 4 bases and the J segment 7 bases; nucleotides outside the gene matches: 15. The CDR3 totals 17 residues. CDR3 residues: CASSPAGGREGLGELFF. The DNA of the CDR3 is TGCGCCAGCAGCCCCGCTGGAGGACGGGAGGGCCTCGGGGAGCTGTTTTTT.

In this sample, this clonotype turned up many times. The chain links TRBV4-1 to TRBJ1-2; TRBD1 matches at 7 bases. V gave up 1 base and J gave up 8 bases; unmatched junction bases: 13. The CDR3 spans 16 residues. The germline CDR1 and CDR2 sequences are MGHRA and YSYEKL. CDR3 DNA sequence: TGCGCCAGCAGCCAAGGTCGTGGGCAGGGGGTCTGGGGCTACACCTTC. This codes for CASSQGRGQGVWGYTF.

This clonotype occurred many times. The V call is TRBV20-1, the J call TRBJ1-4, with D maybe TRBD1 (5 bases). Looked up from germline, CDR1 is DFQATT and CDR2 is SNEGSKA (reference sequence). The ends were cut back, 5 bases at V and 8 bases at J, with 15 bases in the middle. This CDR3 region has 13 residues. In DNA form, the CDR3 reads TGCAGTGCTCGTGACGGGGCGTTCGAAAAACTGTTTTTT. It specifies CSARDGAFEKLFF.

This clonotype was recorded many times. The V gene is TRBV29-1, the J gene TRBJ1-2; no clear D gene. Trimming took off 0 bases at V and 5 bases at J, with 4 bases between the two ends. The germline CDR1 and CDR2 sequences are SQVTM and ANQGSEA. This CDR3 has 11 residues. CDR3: CSVEEGYGYTF. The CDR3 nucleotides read TGCAGCGTTGAAGAGGGGTATGGCTACACCTTC.

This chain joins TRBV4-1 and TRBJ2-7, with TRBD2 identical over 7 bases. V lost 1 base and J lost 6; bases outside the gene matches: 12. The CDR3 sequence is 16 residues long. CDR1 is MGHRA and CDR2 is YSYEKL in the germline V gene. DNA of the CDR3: TGCGCCAGCAGCCAAGCAGAGGGAGGGCCGGAGGGCGAGCAGTACTTC. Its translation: CASSQAEGGPEGEQYF.

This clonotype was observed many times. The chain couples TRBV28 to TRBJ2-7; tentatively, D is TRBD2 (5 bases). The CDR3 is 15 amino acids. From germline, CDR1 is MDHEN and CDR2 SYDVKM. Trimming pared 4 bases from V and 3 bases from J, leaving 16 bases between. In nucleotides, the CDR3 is TGTGCCAGCAGTTCCAGTCCGGGATCCAACTACGAGCAGTACTTC. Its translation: CASSSSPGSNYEQYF. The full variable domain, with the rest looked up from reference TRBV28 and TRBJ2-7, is DVKVTQSSRYLVKRTGEKVFLECVQDMDHENMFWYRQDPGLGLRLIYFSYDVKMKEKGDIPEGYSVSREKKERFSLILESASTNQTSMYLCASSSSPGSNYEQYFGPGTRLTVT.

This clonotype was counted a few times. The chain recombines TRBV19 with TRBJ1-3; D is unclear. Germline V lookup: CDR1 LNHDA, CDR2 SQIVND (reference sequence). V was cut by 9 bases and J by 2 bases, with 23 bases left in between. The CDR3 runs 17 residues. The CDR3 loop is CARAAHDEEGPGNTIYF. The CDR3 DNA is TGTGCCAGAGCGGCCCATGATGAGGAGGGTCCTGGAAACACCATATATTTT.

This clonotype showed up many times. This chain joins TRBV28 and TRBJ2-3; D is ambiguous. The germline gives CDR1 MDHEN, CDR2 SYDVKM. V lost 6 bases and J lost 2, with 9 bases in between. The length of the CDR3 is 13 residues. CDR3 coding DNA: TGTGCCAGCAGGCACCGGGTCACAGATACGCAGTATTTT. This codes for CASRHRVTDTQYF.